The rows below give T cell receptor beta chains drawn from one sample of a study of blood T cell repertoires in COVID-19. This table comes from immunoSEQ multiplex PCR, and its TCRdb copy is limited to in-frame clones, with some not included. The data hold around 100,000 clones, with approximately 85% observed a single time. The specimen sequenced was peripheral blood. All receptors come from a middle-aged man with acute or convalescent COVID-19. Both conserved end residues are part of each CDR3.

J,V,CDR3
TRBJ1-1,TRBV28,CASSFGSRGWTEAFF
TRBJ1-4,TRBV15,CATSIRKGEAGKLFF
TRBJ2-3,TRBV27,CASSRSAPDTQYF
TRBJ2-7,TRBV6-2/TRBV6-3,CASSYLLTRDYEQYF
TRBJ1-5,TRBV19,CASRGVAYSNQPQHF
TRBJ2-3,TRBV6-5,CASRGQGRNTQYF
TRBJ1-5,TRBV10-2,CASSERDRPSPQHF
TRBJ1-6,TRBV11-2,CASSLAPSPGVNSPLHF
TRBJ2-6,TRBV21-1,CATRFRGGDSGANVLTF
TRBJ2-3,TRBV29-1,CSVEDHPGLSTDTQYF
TRBJ2-3,TRBV27,CASGLDSGSTDTQYF
TRBJ2-7,TRBV3-1/TRBV3-2,CASSRDRGYEQYF
TRBJ1-2,TRBV7-9,CASSEGTGQVYGYTF
TRBJ1-4,TRBV16,CASSAAGPSSGELFF
TRBJ2-7,TRBV6-5,CASRNTWGGEQYF
TRBJ2-1,TRBV5-5,CASSLAGSASGFYNEQFF
TRBJ2-3,TRBV4-1,CASSQVGGGDTQYF
TRBJ1-2,TRBV5-6,CASSLERRYGYTF
TRBJ1-2,TRBV4-2,CASSQGGTGGAGYGYTF
TRBJ2-3,TRBV30,CAWSVGLAGRDTQYF
TRBJ1-5,TRBV28,CASSQGGANQPQHF
TRBJ2-3,TRBV10-3,CAISGQGADTQYF
TRBJ1-3,TRBV2,CASRLRFFSGNTIYF
TRBJ1-5,TRBV24-1,CATLIGPLENNQPQHF
TRBJ1-2,TRBV27,CASSFTGQSSNYGYTF
TRBJ2-1,TRBV5-6,CASSLAGGRINEQFF
TRBJ1-4,TRBV30,CALRRVNEKLFF
TRBJ1-2,TRBV6-1,CASSFHTGGYTF
TRBJ2-6,TRBV5-1,CASSSGGRFGANVLTF
TRBJ1-4,TRBV12-3/TRBV12-4,CASSPRRNEKLFF
TRBJ2-7,TRBV27,CASSLDRVEQYF
TRBJ1-2,TRBV19,CASSNRQASRYGYTF
TRBJ2-7,TRBV27,CASSSRGPRDEQYF
TRBJ1-5,TRBV12-3/TRBV12-4,CASSFDTYQPQHF
TRBJ1-2,TRBV4-3,CASSQDLIGTLVGTDYGYTF
TRBJ2-5,TRBV19,CASSYGAAGAETQYF
TRBJ1-6,TRBV18,CASSPRDRGDSPLHF
TRBJ2-7,TRBV24-1,CATSAGSYEQYF
TRBJ2-5,TRBV29-1,CSVGSKGLATETQYF
TRBJ2-3,TRBV2,CASSRGTGTGDSTDTQYF
TRBJ2-5,TRBV29-1,CSVAVETQYF
TRBJ2-7,TRBV28,CASSSVGDPGTPYEQYF
TRBJ2-5,TRBV7-3,CASSRGQAETQYF
TRBJ2-1,TRBV23-1,CASSQSGKRGACNEQFF
TRBJ2-1,TRBV21-1,CASSKDWESYNEQFF
TRBJ1-1,TRBV4-1,CASSQGQGRTNTEAFF
TRBJ2-7,TRBV21-1,CASSISGRLSYEQYF
TRBJ2-1,TRBV18,CASQLAGSYNEQFF
TRBJ1-1,TRBV10-3,CAISEGWAIQAFF
TRBJ2-7,TRBV6-2/TRBV6-3,CASSYGGTYEQYF
TRBJ2-2,TRBV19,CASSIWSGGASGELFF
TRBJ2-2,TRBV19,CASGEAPTGELFF
TRBJ1-1,TRBV3-1/TRBV3-2,CASSLTGMGTEAFF
TRBJ2-7,TRBV15,CATSRAGTGVVYEQYF
TRBJ1-2,TRBV19,CASSLQGDSVYGYTF